This is a list of T cell receptor beta chains from one sample in a study of cytomegalovirus exposure and HLA in healthy donors. Sequenced by immunoSEQ multiplex PCR; TCRdb stores in-frame clones only, minus some. The profile covers roughly 180,000 clones, with roughly 80% appearing a single time and approximately 2.4% taken by the ten largest. Sequencing input: PBMCs. Source of these receptors: a male donor in good health and CMV-seronegative. CDR3s include the opening cysteine and the closing phenylalanine or tryptophan. The D gene is left open where the match is weak. Where a row states a size, it is once, few, many or the class of an expanded clone; other rows omit it.

v_gene	abundance	j_gene	d_gene	CDR3nt	CDR3aa
TRBV4-3	few	TRBJ1-4	TRBD1	TGCGCCAGCAGCCCGACAGGGGGCGCTGATGAAAAACTGTTTTTT	CASSPTGGADEKLFF
TRBV29-1	-	TRBJ2-1	TRBD2	TGCAGCGTTGCACCCAGCGGGGGTAACAATGAGCAGTTCTTC	CSVAPSGGNNEQFF
TRBV7-3	-	TRBJ1-6	-	TGTGCCAGCAGCTTACATGCCACGGATTCACCCCTCCACTTT	CASSLHATDSPLHF
TRBV6-1	-	TRBJ1-1	-	TGTGCCAGCGGCAGACAGAAACTGAACACTGAAGCTTTCTTT	CASGRQKLNTEAFF
TRBV18	once	TRBJ1-3	-	TGTGCCAGCTCACCGAATACAGGGAACTCTGGAAACACCATATATTTT	CASSPNTGNSGNTIYF
TRBV29-1	-	TRBJ2-7	-	TGCAGCGTCCAAAGGGTAGGGGCCCCCTACGAGCAGTACTTC	CSVQRVGAPYEQYF
TRBV7-7	few	TRBJ2-1	TRBD1	TGTGCTAGCAGCTTAGTGAGGCCGGGACAGGGAAACTTCTTC	CASSLVRPGQGNFF
TRBV4-3	-	TRBJ2-4	-	TGCGCCAGCAGCCAAGATCCAGGTTTGAATGGCATTCAGTACTTC	CASSQDPGLNGIQYF
TRBV21-1	-	TRBJ2-7	-	TGTGCCAGCAGCCCCGGGACTAGCCAGAGCCGCGAGCAGTACTTC	CASSPGTSQSREQYF
TRBV5-1	-	TRBJ1-1	TRBD1	TGCGCCAGCAGCCCTCCGGGACGGGACAGCAACACTGAAGCTTTCTTT	CASSPPGRDSNTEAFF
TRBV7-8	-	TRBJ1-5	TRBD1	TGTGCCAGCAGCCCACGGACAGGGGGCTATATCAATCAGCCCCAGCATTTT	CASSPRTGGYINQPQHF
TRBV9	-	TRBJ1-3	-	TGTGCCAGCAGCGGACCTTCCGAGGGAAAAAACACCATATATTTT	CASSGPSEGKNTIYF
TRBV2	-	TRBJ2-7	-	TGTGCCAGCAGTACGGACGGGAAAGGAATCGAGCAGTACTTC	CASSTDGKGIEQYF
TRBV6-1	-	TRBJ2-7	TRBD2	TGTGCCAGCAGTGGTCGGACTAGCGGGGGGCCCAGCTCCTACGAGCAGTACTTC	CASSGRTSGGPSSYEQYF
TRBV7-2	-	TRBJ2-7	-	TGTGCCAGCAGCCCTTCGCGGAGGAGCGAGCAGTACTTC	CASSPSRRSEQYF
TRBV5-1	-	TRBJ1-2	TRBD1	TGCGCCAGCAGCCCTATAACAGGGGGCAGGAATGGCTACACCTTC	CASSPITGGRNGYTF
TRBV14	-	TRBJ2-7	-	TGTGCCAGCAGCTCAGAAGCGCATACGTTGCAGTACTTC	CASSSEAHTLQYF
TRBV6-5	-	TRBJ2-5	TRBD1	TGTGCCAGCAGTTCCCGGGACAGTCCAGGGGAGACCCAGTACTTC	CASSSRDSPGETQYF
TRBV4-1	-	TRBJ2-2	-	TGCGCCAGCAGCCAAGTACGGGAGACCGGGGAGCTGTTTTTT	CASSQVRETGELFF
TRBV11-2	-	TRBJ2-3	-	TGTGCCAGCAGCTTAGAGGGGGGAGTCAGCACAGATACGCAGTATTTT	CASSLEGGVSTDTQYF
TRBV11-2	-	TRBJ2-2	TRBD2	TGTGCCAGCAGCTCCCTAGCGGGGGGGCCGGGGAACGGGGAGCTGTTTTTT	CASSSLAGGPGNGELFF
TRBV5-1	-	TRBJ2-7	-	TGCGCCAGCAGCTCCGACCTTTTCGGGGGGCGATTCAACGAGCAGTACTTC	CASSSDLFGGRFNEQYF
TRBV10-3	-	TRBJ1-1	-	TGTGCCATCAGTGGGGAGGGTAACACTGAAGCTTTCTTT	CAISGEGNTEAFF
TRBV10-3	once	TRBJ2-2	TRBD2	TGTGCCATCGGTACTAGCGGGCTCACCGGGGAGCTGTTTTTT	CAIGTSGLTGELFF